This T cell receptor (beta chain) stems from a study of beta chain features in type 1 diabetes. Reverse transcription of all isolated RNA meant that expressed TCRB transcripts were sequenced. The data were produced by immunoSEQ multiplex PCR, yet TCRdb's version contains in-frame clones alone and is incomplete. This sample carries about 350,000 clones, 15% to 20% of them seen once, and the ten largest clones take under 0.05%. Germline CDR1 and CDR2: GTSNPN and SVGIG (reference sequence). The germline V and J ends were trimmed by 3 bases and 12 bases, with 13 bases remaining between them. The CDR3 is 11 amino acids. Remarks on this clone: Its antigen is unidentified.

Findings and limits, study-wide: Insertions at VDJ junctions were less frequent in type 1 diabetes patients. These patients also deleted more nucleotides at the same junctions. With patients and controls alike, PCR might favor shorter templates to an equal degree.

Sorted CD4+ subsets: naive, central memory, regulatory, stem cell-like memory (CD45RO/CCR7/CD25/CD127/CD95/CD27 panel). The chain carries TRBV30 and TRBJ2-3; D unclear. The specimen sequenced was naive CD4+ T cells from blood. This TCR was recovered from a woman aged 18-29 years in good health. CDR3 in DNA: TGTGCCTGGAGCGCCCTGGCCCCTCAGTATTTT. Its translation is CAWSALAPQYF.